This TCR beta chain comes out of a study of PD-L1 blockade in urothelial cancer. Study at large: In the patient group, about 90% of the roughly 29 were males with bladder-origin urothelial cancer. Blood was subjected to analysis at 3 weeks (second dose) and 6 weeks following treatment start.

This clone was picked up a small number of times. Synthetic TCR analog templates were spiked into each PCR. Clones were sequenced by immunoSEQ multiplex PCR, and TCRdb holds only the in-frame ones, with some missing. Of 90,000 to 130,000 clones in the sample, 91% are singletons; the top ten hold 3.5% to 4.5%. Specified time point: peripheral blood 6 weeks after treatment start. Patients had locally advanced or metastatic urothelial carcinoma. This sample comprised PBMCs, obtained around atezolizumab (anti-PD-L1) treatment. The clonotype comes from a man aged 55 to 70 with urothelial cancer.

The CDR3 DNA reads TGTGCCAGCAGCCAGACCGCGGTGAGCTACACCTTC. As protein: CASSQTAVSYTF. The chain links TRBV4-2 to TRBJ1-2, with D hard to call. The CDR3 extends over 12 amino acids. Trimming stripped 3 bases from V and 9 bases from J, with 11 bases between. Germline V gives CDR1 LGHNA, CDR2 YNFKEQ.